This TCR beta chain was recovered during a study of T-cell memory formation after mild COVID-19. The CDR3 runs to 13 residues. The V segment lost 6 bases and the J segment 5 bases; nucleotides outside the gene matches: 5. TCRdb reprocessed the 5' RACE reads with MiXCR, giving one entry per CDR3 protein. The sample yields about 470,000 distinct CDR3 sequences, about 23% seen once. The source material was PBMCs or a T cell subset sorted from them (not recorded which). This clonotype was obtained from an adult woman who had mild COVID-19 (a few samples of this study predate the infection). Cell type and time point are not known. This sequence joins TRBV12-3 or TRBV12-4 and TRBJ1-2; 8 bases line up with TRBD1. CDR3 residues: CASSRGQAYGYTF. DNA of the CDR3: TGTGCCAGCAGCCGGGGACAGGCTTATGGCTACACCTTC.